What follows is one T cell receptor (beta chain) and its context. This clone's antigen is unknown. No much larger clone is present one base from it, and per-base qualities are unavailable. According to the germline V gene, CDR1 reads MDHEN and CDR2 reads SYDVKM. The CDR3 has 14 amino acids, counting the end cysteine and phenylalanine. Only the CDR3 region is kept as DNA, spanning 42 bases read in frame from base 1. V gives up 5 bases and J gives up 2 bases, and the segment between their germline ends measures 13 bases. TCRdb names Illumina HiSeq 2500 as the instrument used. Quantitative 5'-RACE with molecular barcodes was used to prepare TCR beta libraries. Per the source publication's procedure: To identify disease-linked TCR variants, a new computational method was used, one built on a probabilistic model of VDJ rearrangement. TCRdb itself trimmed the public reads at Q25 with fastp, ran MiXCR and retained productive beta chains. All rows with the same CDR3 protein become a single entry with the most common DNA and genes. These V and J calls are TCRdb output, not the study's own analysis. Within this sample are 200,000 to 250,000 distinct CDR3 sequences, with approximately 30% of them counted one time only. Roughly 4.2% of the sample comes from the top ten.

The sample belongs to a study of CD8 T cells in ankylosing spondylitis listed by TCRdb under 2017. About the study as a whole: The study profiled T cell receptor beta repertoires in healthy donors and ankylosing spondylitis patients to find disease-linked TCR variants. Peripheral blood was sampled, and synovial fluid was also collected from ankylosing spondylitis patients. In total, the full study cohort was made up of some 110 healthy donors and 25 or so ankylosing spondylitis patients. Results and caveats for the whole study, not just this receptor: The disease-linked clones showed a CD8+ phenotype and occurred at relatively low frequencies in peripheral blood. Some motif variants had previously been reported in the synovial fluid and blood of reactive arthritis patients, which suggests shared mechanisms of disease initiation. A TCR beta motif of seven or eight highly homologous amino acid variants appeared characteristic of blood from ankylosing spondylitis patients. The disease-linked clones were reported to be significantly enriched in matched synovial fluid samples from ankylosing spondylitis patients.

Sequenced sample: blood, either unsorted or a sorted T cell fraction (not recorded which). This sequence uses TRBV28 and TRBJ2-7, with a tentative D gene TRBD1 over 6 matching bases. The TCR sequence derives from a male donor with ankylosing spondylitis or in good health (not recorded which). The CDR3: CASSHLNRAYEQYF. The nucleotide sequence reads as follows: TGTGCCAGCAGTCACCTTAACAGGGCCTACGAGCAGTACTTC.